The present T cell receptor beta chain was sequenced within a study of beta chain features in type 1 diabetes. Overall study: Patients were similar to healthy donors in age and gender (as well as in cell yields). General study results and limits: PCR might pick shorter templates more often, in the same way for patients and controls.

The V and J ends lost 5 bases and 2 bases respectively, with 16 bases between them. CDR3 length: 16 residues. Looked up from germline, CDR1 is SGHTA and CDR2 is FQGNSA. Expressed TCRB transcripts were sequenced because the isolated RNA had all been reverse transcribed beforehand. The data were produced by immunoSEQ multiplex PCR, yet TCRdb's version contains in-frame clones alone and is incomplete. Of hundreds of thousands of clones in the sample, roughly a sixth were seen once. One heparinised draw of blood, averaging about 116 mL, came from each donor. This clone has more than one count but fewer than ten. Its specificity is not known.

The chain recombines TRBV7-2 with TRBJ1-3; unclear D gene. Sequenced: naive CD4+ T cells from blood. This clonotype was obtained from a woman younger than 30 in good health. CDR3 amino acids: CASSPSPTGAGNTIYF. The CDR3, as DNA: TGTGCCAGCAGCCCCTCCCCGACGGGAGCTGGAAACACCATATATTTT.